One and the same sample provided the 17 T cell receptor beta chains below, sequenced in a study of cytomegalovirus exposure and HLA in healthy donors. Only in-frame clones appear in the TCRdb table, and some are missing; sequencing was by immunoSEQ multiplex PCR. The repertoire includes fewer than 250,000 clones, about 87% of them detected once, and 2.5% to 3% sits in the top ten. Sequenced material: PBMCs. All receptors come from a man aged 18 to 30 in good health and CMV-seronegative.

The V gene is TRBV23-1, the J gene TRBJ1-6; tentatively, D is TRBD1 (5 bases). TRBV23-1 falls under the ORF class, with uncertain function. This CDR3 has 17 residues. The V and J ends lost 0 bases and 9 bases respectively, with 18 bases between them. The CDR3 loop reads CASSQSGGFAYGSPLHF. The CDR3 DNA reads TGCGCCAGCAGTCAATCGGGGGGGTTCGCGTATGGTTCACCCCTCCACTTT.

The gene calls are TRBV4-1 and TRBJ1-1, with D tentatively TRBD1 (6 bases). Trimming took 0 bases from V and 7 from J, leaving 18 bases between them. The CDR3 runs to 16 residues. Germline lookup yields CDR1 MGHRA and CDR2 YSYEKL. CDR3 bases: TGCGCCAGCAGCCAAGAAAGGGGGACCCGTTTGCGTGAAGCTTTCTTT. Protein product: CASSQERGTRLREAFF.

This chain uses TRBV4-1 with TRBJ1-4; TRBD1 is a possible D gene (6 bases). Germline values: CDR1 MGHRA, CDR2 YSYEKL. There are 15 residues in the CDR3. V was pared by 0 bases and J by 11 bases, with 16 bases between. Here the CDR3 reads CASSQEGDITQKLFF. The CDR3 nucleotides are TGCGCCAGCAGCCAAGAGGGGGACATAACCCAGAAACTGTTTTTT.

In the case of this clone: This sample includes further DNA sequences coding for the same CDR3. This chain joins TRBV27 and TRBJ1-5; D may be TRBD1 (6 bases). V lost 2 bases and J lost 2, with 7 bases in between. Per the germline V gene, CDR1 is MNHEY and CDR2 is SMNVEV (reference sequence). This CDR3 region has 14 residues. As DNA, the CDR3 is TGTGCCAGCAGTTTACGGACAGGCAATCAGCCCCAGCATTTT. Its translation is CASSLRTGNQPQHF.

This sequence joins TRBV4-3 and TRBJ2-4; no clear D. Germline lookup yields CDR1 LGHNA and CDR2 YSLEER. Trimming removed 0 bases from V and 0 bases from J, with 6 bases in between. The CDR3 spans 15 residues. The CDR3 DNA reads TGCGCCAGCAGCCAAGAAGCCCTAGCCAAAAACATTCAGTACTTC. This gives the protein CASSQEALAKNIQYF.

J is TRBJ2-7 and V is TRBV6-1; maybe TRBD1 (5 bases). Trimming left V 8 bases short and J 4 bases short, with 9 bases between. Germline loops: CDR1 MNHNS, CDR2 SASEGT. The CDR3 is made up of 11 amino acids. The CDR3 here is CASWQGYEQYF. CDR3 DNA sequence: TGTGCCAGCTGGCAGGGTTACGAGCAGTACTTC.

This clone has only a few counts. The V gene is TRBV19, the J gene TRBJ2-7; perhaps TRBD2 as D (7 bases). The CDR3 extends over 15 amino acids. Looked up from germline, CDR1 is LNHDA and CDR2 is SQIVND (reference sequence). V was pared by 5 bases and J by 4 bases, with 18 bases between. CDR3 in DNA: TGTGCCAGTAGTTGGGGGGGCGAAGTGGTGTACGAGCAGTACTTC. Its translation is CASSWGGEVVYEQYF.

The CDR3 reads CTSSQPLAGAYNEQFF. Written as DNA, the CDR3 is TGCACCAGCAGCCAACCCCTAGCGGGAGCCTACAATGAGCAGTTCTTC. V usage is TRBV1 and J usage is TRBJ2-1; the table's D call TRBD2 went unverified against the DNA. TRBV1 is a recognized pseudogene. The CDR3 contains 16 residues.

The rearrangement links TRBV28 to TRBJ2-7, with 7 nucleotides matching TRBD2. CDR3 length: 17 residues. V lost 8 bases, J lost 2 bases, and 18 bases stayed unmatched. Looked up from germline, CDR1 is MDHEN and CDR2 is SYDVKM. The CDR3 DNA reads TGTGCCAGCTCCTTACGGGGAGGGCGAATCCGGGCCTACGAGCAGTACTTC. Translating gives CASSLRGGRIRAYEQYF.

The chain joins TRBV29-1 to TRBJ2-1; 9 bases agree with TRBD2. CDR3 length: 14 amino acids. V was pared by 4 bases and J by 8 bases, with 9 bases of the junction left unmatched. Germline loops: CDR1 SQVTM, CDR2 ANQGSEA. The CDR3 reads CSVVRREGQDEQFF. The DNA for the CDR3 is TGCAGCGTTGTGAGGCGGGAGGGCCAAGATGAGCAGTTCTTC.

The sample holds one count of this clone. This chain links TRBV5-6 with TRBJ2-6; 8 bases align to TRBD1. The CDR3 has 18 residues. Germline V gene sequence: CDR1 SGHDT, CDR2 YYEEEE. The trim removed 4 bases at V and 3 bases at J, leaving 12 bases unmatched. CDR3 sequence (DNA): TGTGCCAGCAGCCACAGAAAGCAGGGGGCGGGTGGGGCCAACGTCCTGACTTTC. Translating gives CASSHRKQGAGGANVLTF.

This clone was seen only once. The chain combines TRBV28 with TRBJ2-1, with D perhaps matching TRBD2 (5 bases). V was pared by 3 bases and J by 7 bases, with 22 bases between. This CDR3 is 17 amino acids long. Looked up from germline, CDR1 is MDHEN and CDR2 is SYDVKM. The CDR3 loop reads CASSFSFLATSRNEQFF. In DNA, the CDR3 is TGTGCCAGCAGTTTTTCGTTCCTAGCTACTTCTCGGAATGAGCAGTTCTTC.

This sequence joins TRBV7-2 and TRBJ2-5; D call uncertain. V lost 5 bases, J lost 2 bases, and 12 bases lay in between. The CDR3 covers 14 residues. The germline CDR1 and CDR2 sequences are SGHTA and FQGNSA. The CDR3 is CASSPRLTQETQYF. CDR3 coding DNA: TGTGCCAGCAGCCCCCGGTTGACTCAAGAGACCCAGTACTTC.

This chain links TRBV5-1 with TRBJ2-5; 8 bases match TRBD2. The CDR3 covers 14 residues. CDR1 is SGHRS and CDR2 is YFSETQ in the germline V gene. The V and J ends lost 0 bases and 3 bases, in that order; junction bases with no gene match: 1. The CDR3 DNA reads TGCGCCAGCAGCTTGGCACTAGCGGAAGAGACCCAGTACTTC. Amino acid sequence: CASSLALAEETQYF.

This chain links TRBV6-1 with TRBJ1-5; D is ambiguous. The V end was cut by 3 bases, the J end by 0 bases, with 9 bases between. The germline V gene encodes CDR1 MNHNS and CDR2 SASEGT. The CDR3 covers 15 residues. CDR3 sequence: CASSEGSYSNQPQHF. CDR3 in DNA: TGTGCCAGCAGTGAGGGGAGTTATAGCAATCAGCCCCAGCATTTT.

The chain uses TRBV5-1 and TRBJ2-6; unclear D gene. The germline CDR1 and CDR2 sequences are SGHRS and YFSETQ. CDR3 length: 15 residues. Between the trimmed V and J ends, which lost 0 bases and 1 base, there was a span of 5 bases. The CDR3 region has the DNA TGCGCCAGCAGCTTGGTGAGTTCTGGGGCCAACGTCCTGACTTTC. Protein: CASSLVSSGANVLTF.

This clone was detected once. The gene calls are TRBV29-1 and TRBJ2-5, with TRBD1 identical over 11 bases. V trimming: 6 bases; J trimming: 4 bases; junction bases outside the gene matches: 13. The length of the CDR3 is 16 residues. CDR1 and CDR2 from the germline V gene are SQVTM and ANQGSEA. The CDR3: CSVQNGAGTGGETQYF. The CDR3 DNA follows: TGCAGCGTACAAAACGGCGCCGGGACAGGGGGAGAGACCCAGTACTTC.